These 25 T cell receptor beta chains were sequenced from one sample in a study of persistence of HIV-infected CD4 T cells. The libraries were made with immunoSEQ version 4 in survey mode. Sequencing used immunoSEQ multiplex PCR; TCRdb keeps in-frame clones, though not all of them. The sample lists roughly 34,000 clones, roughly four fifths seen once, with 0.7% to 0.95% in the top ten. Stimulation used 7.5 to 10 ug/mL lysate from CMV-infected fibroblasts. CD40L-negative CD69-negative CD45RO-high memory CD4+ T cells were sorted as populations depleted of antigen-responding cells. These TCRs are of unknown antigen specificity. This sample comprised CD4+ T cells sorted from PBMCs after approximately 19-hour stimulation, obtained from a patient who received antiretroviral therapy. The receptors stem from an adult man with HIV who was CMV-seropositive.

The chain uses TRBV19 and TRBJ2-3, with 10 bases matching TRBD2. This CDR3 comprises 17 residues. Looked up from germline, CDR1 is LNHDA and CDR2 is SQIVND (reference sequence). Losses at the gene ends were 4 bases for V and 6 bases for J; bases not matched to a gene: 13. CDR3 region: CASSTDPLAGRGDTQYF. The CDR3 DNA reads as TGTGCCAGTAGTACAGACCCACTAGCGGGGAGGGGCGATACGCAGTATTTT. The full variable domain, with the rest looked up from reference TRBV19 and TRBJ2-3, is DGGITQSPKYLFRKEGQNVTLSCEQNLNHDAMYWYRQDPGQGLRLIYYSQIVNDFQKGDIAEGYSVSREKKESFPLTVTSAQKNPTAFYLCASSTDPLAGRGDTQYFGPGTRLTVL.

The rearrangement links TRBV18 to TRBJ2-7; D uncertain. Germline V gene lookup returns CDR1 KGHSH and CDR2 LQKENI. CDR3 length: 11 residues. The V and J ends lost 6 bases and 1 base respectively, with 4 bases between them. CDR3 sequence reads: CASSSSYEQYF. The CDR3 nucleotides read TGTGCCAGCTCGTCTTCCTACGAGCAGTACTTC.

The chain is built from TRBV25-1 and TRBJ2-6, with D unclear. The V gene lost 5 bases and the J gene lost 2 bases, with 7 bases spanning the gap. Germline V gene data show CDR1 as MGHDK and CDR2 as SYGVNS. The CDR3 spans 14 residues. The CDR3 DNA sequence: TGTGCCAGCAGTCGGGTGGCTGGGGCCAACGTCCTGACTTTC. Its protein product is CASSRVAGANVLTF.

The chain carries TRBV7-2 and TRBJ2-1; 15 bases map to TRBD2. CDR3 length: 17 residues. Trimming at V came to 3 bases and at J to 4 bases, leaving 4 bases not matched to a gene. Germline V gives CDR1 SGHTA, CDR2 FQGNSA. The CDR3 sequence is CASSFTGTSGGYNEQFF. CDR3 bases: TGTGCCAGCAGCTTTACCGGGACTAGCGGGGGGTACAATGAGCAGTTCTTC.

The gene calls are TRBV29-1 and TRBJ1-2; 10 nucleotides match TRBD1. Germline loops: CDR1 SQVTM, CDR2 ANQGSEA. The CDR3 contains 13 residues. J was trimmed by 5 bases and V by 7 bases; bases with no gene match: 7. The CDR3 nucleotides read TGCAGCGCGACAGGGGGCAGTAGTTATGGCTACACCTTC. Encoded protein: CSATGGSSYGYTF.

The chain is built from TRBV6-4 and TRBJ1-6, with D maybe TRBD1 (6 bases). The CDR3 is 14 residues long. Trimming pared 2 bases from V and 9 bases from J, leaving 11 bases between. Germline CDR1 MRHNA, CDR2 SNTAGT. CDR3: CASSDGRGGSPLHF. DNA for the CDR3: TGTGCCAGCAGTGACGGGAGAGGGGGTTCACCCCTCCACTTT.

This chain uses TRBV14 with TRBJ2-2; D unclear. CDR1 SGHDN and CDR2 FVKESK come from the germline V gene. The V end was cut by 4 bases, the J end by 4 bases, with 13 bases between. CDR3 size: 15 residues. CDR3 protein: CASSPPGLITGELFF. The CDR3 nucleotides are TGTGCCAGCAGCCCTCCGGGCCTAATCACCGGGGAGCTGTTTTTT.

DNA of the CDR3: TGTGCCACCAGCAGAGAGGGTAGCGGGGGTTCCTACGAGCAGTACTTC. It encodes CATSREGSGGSYEQYF. This chain joins TRBV15 and TRBJ2-7; 9 positions agree with TRBD2. CDR1 is LNHNV, CDR2 YYDKDF, per germline (reference sequence). V dropped 0 bases and J dropped 1; count of bases not matched to a gene: 4. CDR3 length equals 16 residues. Supplemented by reference TRBV15 and TRBJ2-7, the full variable domain reads DAMVIQNPRYQVTQFGKPVTLSCSQTLNHNVMYWYQQKSSQAPKLLFHYYDKDFNNEADTPDNFQSRRPNTSFCFLDIRSPGLGDTAMYLCATSREGSGGSYEQYFGPGTRLTVT.

In this sample, this clone turned up a few times. Other DNA sequences from this sample encode an identical CDR3 as well. The V and J genes are TRBV11-3 and TRBJ2-2; no firm D call. CDR1 is SGHNT, CDR2 YENEEA, per germline. The V end lost 2 bases, the J end lost 3 bases, and 16 bases lay between the germline ends. This CDR3 has 17 residues. CDR3 nucleotides: TGTGCCAGCAGCTTATCCCCGGTACAAGGGTACACCGGGGAGCTGTTTTTT. Amino acid sequence: CASSLSPVQGYTGELFF.

This clone was recorded once. DNA for the CDR3: TGCGCCAGCAGCTTGGCCCGGGATGGCCAAGAGACCCAGTACTTC. This gives the protein CASSLARDGQETQYF. This chain links TRBV5-1 with TRBJ2-5; D might be TRBD2 (5 bases). The ends were cut back, 0 bases at V and 1 base at J, with 10 bases in the middle. Germline V lookup: CDR1 SGHRS, CDR2 YFSETQ. The CDR3 extends over 15 amino acids. Full variable domain (missing parts from reference TRBV5-1 and TRBJ2-5): KAGVTQTPRYLIKTRGQQVTLSCSPISGHRSVSWYQQTPGQGLQFLFEYFSETQRNKGNFPGRFSGRQFSNSRSEMNVSTLELGDSALYLCASSLARDGQETQYFGPGTRLLVL.

This chain links TRBV5-1 with TRBJ2-1; possibly TRBD1 or TRBD2 for D (6 bases each). This CDR3 comprises 14 residues. CDR1 is SGHRS, CDR2 YFSETQ, per germline. DNA of the CDR3: TGCGCTAGGGGGGAGTCTTCCTCCTACAATGAGCAGTTCTTC. Translation gives CARGESSSYNEQFF.

J is TRBJ2-7 and V is TRBV6-5; 9 nucleotides line up with TRBD2. The V segment lost 7 bases and the J segment 2 bases; nucleotides outside the gene matches: 6. From germline, CDR1 is MNHEY and CDR2 SVGAGI. This CDR3 has 14 amino acids. In DNA form, the CDR3 reads TGTGCCAGCATGGTCAGCGGGAGGCCCTACGAGCAGTACTTC. This encodes CASMVSGRPYEQYF.

This chain connects TRBV5-1 to TRBJ1-1, with a possible D match to TRBD1 (6 bases). V was trimmed by 4 bases and J by 0 bases, leaving 16 bases between them. The CDR3 covers 16 residues. Germline loops: CDR1 SGHRS, CDR2 YFSETQ. The CDR3 reads CASSLGHRDLNTEAFF. CDR3 nucleotides: TGCGCCAGCAGCCTGGGACACAGGGACTTGAACACTGAAGCTTTCTTT.

A single count supports this clone. V and J are TRBV6-5 and TRBJ1-2; 9 positions agree with TRBD1. Unmatched junction bases numbered 10, after V lost 6 bases and J lost 5 bases. CDR3 length: 15 amino acids. Germline CDR1 reads MNHEY; CDR2 reads SVGAGI. The CDR3, as DNA: TGTGCCAGCAGGTCCGGGACAGGGACGGTTTATGGCTACACCTTC. It specifies CASRSGTGTVYGYTF.

J is TRBJ1-2 and V is TRBV6-5; D might be TRBD1 (6 bases). Trimming stripped 8 bases from V and 0 bases from J, with 13 bases between. This CDR3 has 14 residues. Germline V gene lookup returns CDR1 MNHEY and CDR2 SVGAGI. CDR3 region: CASLGTPANYGYTF. The CDR3, as DNA: TGTGCCAGCCTCGGGACACCCGCTAACTATGGCTACACCTTC.

V usage is TRBV19 and J usage is TRBJ1-5; D unclear. This CDR3 has 13 amino acids. Germline assignment: CDR1 LNHDA and CDR2 SQIVND (reference sequence). Trimming removed 3 bases at V and 5 bases at J, with 8 bases between. CDR3 in amino acids: CASSIEGYQPQHF. The CDR3 DNA follows: TGTGCCAGTAGTATTGAGGGTTATCAGCCCCAGCATTTT.

The J gene is TRBJ2-7, the V gene TRBV5-1; D may be TRBD1 (6 bases). This CDR3 comprises 13 residues. V dropped 7 bases and J dropped 3 bases, with 14 bases sitting between them. Germline CDR1 reads SGHRS; CDR2 reads YFSETQ. Here the CDR3 DNA reads TGCGCCAGCGGGCCAGGGGAAATCTACGAGCAGTACTTC. It translates to CASGPGEIYEQYF.

The chain carries TRBV4-2 and TRBJ2-5, with D perhaps being TRBD1 or TRBD2 (5 bases each). The V end was cut by 4 bases, the J end by 2 bases, with 11 bases between. From germline, CDR1 is LGHNA and CDR2 YNFKEQ. This CDR3 is built from 14 residues. CDR3 coding DNA: TGTGCCAGCAGCCCTGGGACGGTACAAGAGACCCAGTACTTC. Its translation: CASSPGTVQETQYF.

This clone was found once. This chain links TRBV18 with TRBJ2-3; TRBD1 is a possible D gene (5 bases). This CDR3 comprises 14 residues. CDR1 KGHSH and CDR2 LQKENI come from the germline V gene. The V end lost 2 bases, the J end lost 2 bases, and 8 bases lay between the germline ends. DNA of the CDR3: TGTGCCAGCTCACCATCCAGGGCCACAGATACGCAGTATTTT. Encoded protein: CASSPSRATDTQYF.

V usage is TRBV10-3 and J usage is TRBJ2-2, with 8 bases fitting TRBD1. Germline V lookup: CDR1 ENHRY, CDR2 SYGVKD. The V gene end was trimmed by 4 bases and the J gene end by 7 bases; junction bases not matched to a gene: 5. The CDR3 has 14 residues. The CDR3 reads CAISGQGLIGELFF. Here the CDR3 DNA reads TGTGCCATCAGTGGACAGGGGTTGATCGGGGAGCTGTTTTTT.

The chain uses TRBV27 and TRBJ2-2; a possible D gene is TRBD1 (6 bases). The CDR3 loop spans 17 amino acids. Germline assignment: CDR1 MNHEY and CDR2 SMNVEV (reference sequence). V lost 2 bases and J 2 bases, leaving 15 bases between the germline ends. CDR3 protein: CASSLVQGSRNTGELFF. In DNA form, the CDR3 reads TGTGCCAGCAGTTTAGTCCAGGGGTCGAGAAACACCGGGGAGCTGTTTTTT.

This clone was recorded a few times. V is TRBV28 and J is TRBJ2-1; D may match TRBD1 or TRBD2 (7 bases each). CDR1 and CDR2 (germline): MDHEN, SYDVKM. Deletions cut 8 bases from V and 7 bases from J, with 21 bases between. The CDR3 covers 15 residues. The CDR3 loop is CASSGGGFYRNEQFF. The DNA of the CDR3 is TGTGCCAGCTCAGGGGGAGGGTTCTACCGGAATGAGCAGTTCTTC. Combining the CDR3 with reference TRBV28 and TRBJ2-1 gives the whole variable domain DVKVTQSSRYLVKRTGEKVFLECVQDMDHENMFWYRQDPGLGLRLIYFSYDVKMKEKGDIPEGYSVSREKKERFSLILESASTNQTSMYLCASSGGGFYRNEQFFGPGTRLTVL.

This chain links TRBV13 with TRBJ2-7; TRBD2 agrees at 10 bases. V lost 3 bases and J lost 5; bases outside the gene matches: 22. This CDR3 spans 20 amino acids. The germline gives CDR1 PRHDT, CDR2 FYEKMQ (reference sequence). The CDR3 sequence: CASSFSPKAGGRDASNEQYF. The CDR3 DNA follows: TGTGCCAGCAGCTTCTCTCCTAAAGCGGGGGGGCGCGACGCTTCCAACGAGCAGTACTTC.

The chain recombines TRBV5-1 with TRBJ2-2; TRBD1 or TRBD2 may be the D gene (6 bases each). The CDR3 has 15 amino acids. With 3 bases removed from V and 0 bases from J, the gap between germline ends came to 9 bases. The germline V gene has CDR1 SGHRS and CDR2 YFSETQ. CDR3 residues: CASSYGGANTGELFF. The CDR3 region has the DNA TGCGCCAGCAGCTACGGGGGCGCGAACACCGGGGAGCTGTTTTTT.

The chain joins TRBV2 to TRBJ2-4; D is undetermined. The CDR3 runs to 15 residues. Germline-derived CDR1 and CDR2 are SNHLY and FYNNEI. Trimming took 4 bases from V and 0 from J, leaving 10 bases between them. The CDR3 here is CASSGLTLAKNIQYF. The CDR3 nucleotides are TGTGCCAGCAGTGGACTTACTCTAGCCAAAAACATTCAGTACTTC. The whole variable domain, filled in from reference TRBV2 and TRBJ2-4, reads EPEVTQTPSHQVTQMGQEVILRCVPISNHLYFYWYRQILGQKVEFLVSFYNNEISEKSEIFDDQFSVERPDGSNFTLKIRSTKLEDSAMYFCASSGLTLAKNIQYFGAGTRLSVL.